This T cell receptor beta chain was found in a study of Ad26.COV2.S vaccination and SARS-CoV-2 variants. At the level of the study: The authors gave Ad26.COV2.S intramuscularly, either once or twice 56 days apart.

A remark on this clone: Its antigen is unidentified.

Study-wide findings and caveats: Breadth, reportedly substantial, characterized the spike-specific CD8+ and CD4+ T cell responses after vaccination. Researchers cautioned that TCR breadth and depth analyses may have underestimated total T cell responses.

Treatment given: some 20 received Ad26.COV2.S at low or high dose, single or two shots; several received placebo; per-sample allocation not given. Day 63 after the first vaccine or placebo injection was the time point for sampling. Boston hosted the donor, who was an adult aged 18-55 years. This table comes from immunoSEQ multiplex PCR, and its TCRdb copy is limited to in-frame clones, with some not included. Among some 340,000 clones, 85% were seen once, and the ten largest hold approximately 2.2%. Deletions cut 2 bases from V and 6 bases from J, with 14 bases between. CDR1 SNHLY and CDR2 FYNNEI come from the germline V gene. The CDR3 covers 14 residues.

The material was peripheral blood, obtained in a trial of Ad26.COV2.S vaccine versus placebo. This chain links TRBV2 with TRBJ2-7, with D possibly matching TRBD1 (6 bases). The TCR sequence derives from a person aged 18 to 59 who received the Ad26.COV2.S COVID-19 vaccine or a placebo. Here the CDR3 reads CASSEINRDTEQYF. CDR3 coding DNA: TGTGCCAGCAGTGAAATTAACAGGGACACCGAGCAGTACTTC.